This T cell receptor beta chain was identified during a study of T cell repertoires in cytomegalovirus infection. Turning to the study itself: HLA-B-restricted CMV epitopes that are well studied, plus recently identified HLA-C-restricted ones, were used by the study. Shared public TCR beta signatures pointed to both CMV infection and a matching HLA type. General study results and limits: Cumulative public TCR beta family frequency identified CMV carriers with the relevant HLA. Ex vivo, HLA-C-restricted CMV-specific TCR beta clonotypes prevailed over the rest of the response.

Trimming took 5 bases from V and 5 from J; bases not matched to a gene: 10. This CDR3 is 16 amino acids long. Looked up from germline, CDR1 is PRHDT and CDR2 is FYEKMQ (reference sequence). With respect to this clonotype: No antigen is known for it.

TCRdb processed the reads anew with MiXCR; each CDR3 protein has one entry. The table includes 550,000 to 700,000 distinct CDR3 sequences, approximately 40% detected once. The source is a human donor in good health (CMV status not recorded). Some clones in this sample may be carry-over from other donors' samples. The material was cultured PBMCs, obtained from culture after CMV antigen stimulation. This rearrangement joins TRBV13 to TRBJ2-7; 12 bases match TRBD1. CDR3 nucleotides: TGTGCCAGCAGCCCCGGGGACAGGGGGCGCTTCCACGAGCAGTACTTC. Translation gives CASSPGDRGRFHEQYF.